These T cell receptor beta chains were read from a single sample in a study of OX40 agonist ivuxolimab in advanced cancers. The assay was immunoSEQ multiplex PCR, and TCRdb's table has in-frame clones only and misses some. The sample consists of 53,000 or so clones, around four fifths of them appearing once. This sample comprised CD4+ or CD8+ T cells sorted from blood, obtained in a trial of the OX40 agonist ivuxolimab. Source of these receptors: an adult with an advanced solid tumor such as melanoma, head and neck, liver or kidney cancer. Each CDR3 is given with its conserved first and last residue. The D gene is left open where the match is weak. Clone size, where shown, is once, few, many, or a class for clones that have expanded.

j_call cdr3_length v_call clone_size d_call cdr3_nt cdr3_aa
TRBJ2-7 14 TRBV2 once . TGTGCCAGCAGTGTAGATGGTGACACCTACGAGCAGTACTTC CASSVDGDTYEQYF
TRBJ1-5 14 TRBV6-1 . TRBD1 TGTGCCAGCGCGGGACAGTGGAGCAATCAGCCCCAGCATTTT CASAGQWSNQPQHF
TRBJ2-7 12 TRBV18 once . TGTGCCAGCTCACCAGGGGGAAATGAGCAGTACTTC CASSPGGNEQYF
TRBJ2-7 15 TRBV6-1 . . TGTGCCAGCAGTCCGCAGCCTGGCGCACCCTACGAGCAGTACTTC CASSPQPGAPYEQYF
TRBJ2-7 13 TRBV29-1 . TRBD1 TGCAGCGTTTCCGGGACAGGGCTGAGCGAGCAGTACTTC CSVSGTGLSEQYF
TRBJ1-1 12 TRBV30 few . TGTGCCTGGAAGGGAAGTAACACTGAAGCTTTCTTT CAWKGSNTEAFF
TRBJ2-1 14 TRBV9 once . TGTGCCAGCAGCGTAGGTCCCTCTAGGTATGAGCAGTTCTTC CASSVGPSRYEQFF
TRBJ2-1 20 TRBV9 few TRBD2 TGTGCCAGCAGCGTTACCCCCGGGACTAGCGGGGGGGCCTCTGGCAATGAGCAGTTCTTC CASSVTPGTSGGASGNEQFF
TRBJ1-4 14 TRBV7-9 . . TGTGCCAGCAGCACCTCGGACAGAGGCGAAAAACTGTTTTTT CASSTSDRGEKLFF
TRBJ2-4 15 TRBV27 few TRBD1 TGTGCCAGCAGTTTATCGTGGACAGGGGAAAACATTCAGTACTTC CASSLSWTGENIQYF
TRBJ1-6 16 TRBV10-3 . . TGTGCCATCAGTGAGTCGATCGGGAGGCTAAGTTCACCCCTCCACTTT CAISESIGRLSSPLHF
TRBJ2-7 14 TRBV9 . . TGTGCCAGCAGCCCCCGGACCGAAACCTACGAGCAGTACTTC CASSPRTETYEQYF
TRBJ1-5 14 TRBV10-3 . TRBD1 TGTGCCATCAGTCCCACAGGGGTCAATCAGCCCCAGCATTTT CAISPTGVNQPQHF
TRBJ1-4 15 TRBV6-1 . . TGTGCCACGAGGCGGGAGCGGGGATATAATGAAAAACTGTTTTTT CATRRERGYNEKLFF
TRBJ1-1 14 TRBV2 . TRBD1 TGTGCCAGCAGTTTGGGACAGGGAAGGACTGAAGCTTTCTTT CASSLGQGRTEAFF
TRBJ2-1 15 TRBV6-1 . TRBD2 TGTGCCAGCAGTGTACTAGCGGGAGCCTACAATGAGCAGTTCTTC CASSVLAGAYNEQFF
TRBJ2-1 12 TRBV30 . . TGTGCCTGGAGTACCAGCGCCAATGAGCAGTTCTTC CAWSTSANEQFF
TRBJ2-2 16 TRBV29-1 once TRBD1 TGCAGCGCCTCCGGGACAGGGGGCTCGAACACCGGGGAGCTGTTTTTT CSASGTGGSNTGELFF
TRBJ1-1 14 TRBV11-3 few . TGTGCCAGCAGCTTAGCTAAGCTGAACACTGAAGCTTTCTTT CASSLAKLNTEAFF
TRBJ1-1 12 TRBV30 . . TGTGCCTGGAGTCCCGGACGGCCTGAAGCTTTCTTT CAWSPGRPEAFF
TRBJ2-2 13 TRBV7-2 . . TGTGCCAGCACCGCCACCTCCGTCGGGGAGCTGTTTTTT CASTATSVGELFF
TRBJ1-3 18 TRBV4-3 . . TGCGCCAGCAGCCAAGGCGGGGGTGGACAGTTCTCTGGAAACACCATATATTTT CASSQGGGGQFSGNTIYF
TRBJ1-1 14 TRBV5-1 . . TGCGCCAGCAGCTTGCGGGGCCTGAACACTGAAGCTTTCTTT CASSLRGLNTEAFF
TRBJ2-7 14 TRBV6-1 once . TGTGCCAGCAGTTATTCCGGTTCGTCGGACGAGCAGTACTTC CASSYSGSSDEQYF
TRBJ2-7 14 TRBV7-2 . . TGTGCCAGCACCTTCGGGACTCAGGCCTACGAGCAGTACTTC CASTFGTQAYEQYF
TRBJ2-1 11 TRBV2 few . TGTGCCAGCAGCCCTCAAAATGAGCAGTTCTTC CASSPQNEQFF
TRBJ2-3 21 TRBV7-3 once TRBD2 TGTGCCAGCAGCTTAATAGGGCCGCTTACGCGGGGGGGCCCTAGCACAGATACGCAGTATTTT CASSLIGPLTRGGPSTDTQYF
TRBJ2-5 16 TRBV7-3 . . TGTGCCAGCAGCCCCCTAGGCTCGGGAAACCAAGAGACCCAGTACTTC CASSPLGSGNQETQYF
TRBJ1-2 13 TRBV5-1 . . TGCGCCAGCAGCTTGCGGACCGAAAAGGAGTACACCTTC CASSLRTEKEYTF
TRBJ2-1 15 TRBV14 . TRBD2 TGTGCCAGCAGTCCCACTAGCGGGATAGGCAATGAGCAGTTCTTC CASSPTSGIGNEQFF
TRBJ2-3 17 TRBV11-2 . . TGTGCCAGCAGCCACGGGACCCTTTCACTGGGCACAGATACGCAGTATTTT CASSHGTLSLGTDTQYF
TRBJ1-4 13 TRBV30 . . TGTGCCTGGAGTGAGGCAGGGATTGAAAAACTGTTTTTT CAWSEAGIEKLFF
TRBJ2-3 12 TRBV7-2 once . TGTGCCAGCAGCCCGACACCAGATACGCAGTATTTT CASSPTPDTQYF
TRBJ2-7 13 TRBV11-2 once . TGTGCCAGCAGCATCGGTGGGACCGTAAGGCAGTACTTC CASSIGGTVRQYF
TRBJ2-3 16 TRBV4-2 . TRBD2 TGTGCCAGCAGCCGACGACTAGCGGAGTACACAGATACGCAGTATTTT CASSRRLAEYTDTQYF
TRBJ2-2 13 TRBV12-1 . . TGTGCCAGCAGTCGGGGGTGTTGCGGAGAGCTGTTTTTT CASSRGCCGELFF
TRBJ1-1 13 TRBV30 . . TGTGCCTGGAGGTGGACGGGGGACACTGAAGCTTTCTTT CAWRWTGDTEAFF